The rows below give T cell receptor beta chains drawn from one sample of a study of T-cell memory formation after mild COVID-19. TCRdb called the 5' RACE reads again in MiXCR, with one record for every CDR3 protein. The repertoire consists of fewer than 250,000 distinct CDR3 sequences, with 27% occurring once and the leading ten covering about an eighth. The sequencing input was PBMCs or a T cell subset sorted from them (not recorded which). Receptors originate from an adult woman who had mild COVID-19 (a few samples of this study predate the infection). Cell type and time point are not known. Each CDR3 is given with its conserved first and last residue. A D gene is named only where the DNA matches it firmly. The listing skips clone size in some rows; elsewhere it reads once, few, many or a size class.

V	size	J	D	CDR3	DNA
TRBV18	NA	TRBJ2-7	NA	CASSPQSSYEQYF	TGTGCCAGCTCACCTCAGTCTTCCTACGAGCAGTACTTC
TRBV27	NA	TRBJ1-1	NA	CASSPLVRYNTEAFF	TGTGCCAGCAGTCCCCTCGTCAGATACAACACTGAAGCTTTCTTT
TRBV5-1	few	TRBJ1-1	NA	CASSYYDSDTEAFF	TGCGCCAGCAGTTACTACGACAGTGACACTGAAGCTTTCTTT
TRBV5-1	NA	TRBJ2-3	NA	CASRLGGNTDTQYF	TGCGCCAGCCGCCTAGGAGGGAACACAGATACGCAGTATTTT
TRBV18	NA	TRBJ1-2	NA	CASSPATNYGYTF	TGTGCCAGCTCACCAGCGACAAACTATGGCTACACCTTC
TRBV24-1	NA	TRBJ2-6	NA	CATSVNSGANVLTF	TGTGCCACCAGTGTCAACTCTGGGGCCAACGTCCTGACTTTC
TRBV6-5	NA	TRBJ1-1	NA	CASSWIQSNTEAFF	TGTGCCAGCAGTTGGATCCAGTCGAACACTGAAGCTTTCTTT
TRBV20-1	NA	TRBJ2-5	NA	CSARGRGSETQYF	TGCAGTGCTAGGGGTCGGGGTTCGGAGACCCAGTACTTC
TRBV30	NA	TRBJ2-1	NA	CAWDPGLQNEQFF	TGTGCCTGGGATCCGGGACTCCAGAATGAGCAGTTCTTC
TRBV7-2	few	TRBJ1-5	NA	CASSLGGVQPQHF	TGTGCCAGCAGCTTAGGAGGGGTCCAGCCCCAGCATTTT
TRBV14	NA	TRBJ2-1	TRBD2	CASSQAGNTYNEQFF	TGTGCCAGCAGTCAAGCGGGGAACACGTACAATGAGCAGTTCTTC
TRBV29-1	NA	TRBJ2-3	NA	CSVDGQITDTQYF	TGCAGCGTTGACGGGCAAATCACAGATACGCAGTATTTT
TRBV6-2/TRBV6-3	few	TRBJ2-2	NA	CASLRDGAAPGELFF	TGTGCCAGCCTAAGGGACGGAGCGGCACCCGGGGAGCTGTTTTTT
TRBV29-1	few	TRBJ2-5	NA	CSVSDLETQYF	TGCAGCGTCTCGGACTTAGAGACCCAGTACTTC
TRBV5-1	few	TRBJ2-5	TRBD2	CASSLAGRGQETQYF	TGCGCCAGCAGCTTGGCCGGGAGGGGCCAAGAGACCCAGTACTTC
TRBV5-1	few	TRBJ2-3	TRBD1	CASSPGDRGRTDTQYF	TGCGCCAGCAGCCCTGGGGACAGGGGACGCACAGATACGCAGTATTTT
TRBV18	NA	TRBJ2-1	TRBD2	CASSLTLGTNSYNEQFF	TGTGCCAGCTCACTAACCTTAGGGACTAATTCCTACAATGAGCAGTTCTTC
TRBV19	NA	TRBJ2-1	NA	CASSISTAYNEQFF	TGTGCCAGTAGTATTTCTACCGCCTACAATGAGCAGTTCTTC
TRBV25-1	NA	TRBJ2-4	NA	CASSEVGPEGQNIQYF	TGTGCCAGCAGTGAGGTGGGCCCAGAAGGGCAAAACATTCAGTACTTC
TRBV7-9	few	TRBJ1-1	NA	CASSLARREGTEAFF	TGTGCCAGCAGCTTAGCCCGACGGGAGGGGACTGAAGCTTTCTTT
TRBV5-1	NA	TRBJ1-2	TRBD1	CASSSPGQELDRYGYTF	TGCGCCAGCAGCTCTCCGGGACAGGAGCTCGATAGGTATGGCTACACCTTC
TRBV24-1	NA	TRBJ2-1	TRBD2	CATSRRTSGRNEQFF	TGTGCCACCAGTCGTAGGACTAGCGGGAGGAATGAGCAGTTCTTC
TRBV6-2/TRBV6-3	few	TRBJ2-5	NA	CASSYGGLALETQYF	TGTGCCAGCAGTTACGGTGGGCTAGCTCTCGAGACCCAGTACTTC
TRBV7-9	few	TRBJ2-1	NA	CASSFFDNEQFF	TGTGCCAGCAGCTTTTTCGACAATGAGCAGTTCTTC
TRBV3-1	few	TRBJ2-3	TRBD2	CASSRSLAASTDTQYF	TGTGCCAGCAGCCGTTCCCTAGCGGCAAGCACAGATACGCAGTATTTT
TRBV5-6	few	TRBJ2-7	TRBD1	CASSLRTGELKYF	TGTGCCAGCAGCTTGAGGACAGGGGAATTGAAGTACTTC
TRBV20-1	NA	TRBJ1-2	TRBD1	CSAPPTGRLYGYTF	TGCAGTGCTCCACCGACAGGGCGATTGTATGGCTACACCTTC
TRBV20-1	many	TRBJ2-5	NA	CSAEEPTAQETQYF	TGCAGTGCTGAGGAGCCGACAGCCCAAGAGACCCAGTACTTC
TRBV12-2	NA	TRBJ2-1	NA	CASRPPTSGDSYNEQFF	TGTGCAAGTCGCCCACCGACCAGCGGGGACTCCTACAATGAGCAGTTCTTC
TRBV29-1	NA	TRBJ1-5	NA	CSVGGAEQPQHF	TGCAGCGTAGGGGGGGCGGAACAGCCCCAGCATTTT
TRBV6-2/TRBV6-3	few	TRBJ2-1	TRBD2	CASSGGVGAGVFHRNEQFF	TGTGCCAGCAGCGGGGGGGTCGGAGCGGGAGTTTTTCACAGGAATGAGCAGTTCTTC
TRBV6-6	NA	TRBJ2-1	NA	CASSRDEYNEQFF	TGTGCCAGCAGTCGGGACGAGTACAATGAGCAGTTCTTC
TRBV20-1	few	TRBJ2-7	NA	CSAGTIYEQYF	TGCAGTGCTGGGACCATCTACGAGCAGTACTTC
TRBV18	NA	TRBJ2-6	NA	CASSRAGTASSGANVLTF	TGTGCCAGCTCACGTGCCGGGACCGCTAGCTCTGGGGCCAACGTCCTGACTTTC
TRBV11-2	NA	TRBJ2-2	NA	CASSSNTGTGELFF	TGTGCCAGCAGCTCTAACACAGGAACCGGGGAGCTGTTTTTT
TRBV20-1	NA	TRBJ2-3	TRBD2	CSARDGGSGRTDTQYF	TGCAGTGCTAGAGATGGGGGTAGCGGGAGGACAGATACGCAGTATTTT
TRBV18	few	TRBJ1-1	NA	CASSPSAGPNTEAFF	TGTGCCAGCTCACCATCGGCCGGACCGAACACTGAAGCTTTCTTT
TRBV2	NA	TRBJ2-3	TRBD2	CASSRLAGRSSTDTQYF	TGTGCCAGCAGTCGGCTAGCGGGGCGGTCTAGCACAGATACGCAGTATTTT
TRBV7-7	NA	TRBJ2-3	NA	CASSQTGTTDTQYF	TGTGCCAGCAGCCAGACGGGGACCACAGATACGCAGTATTTT
TRBV5-1	few	TRBJ1-3	NA	CASSLAGSGNTIYF	TGCGCCAGCAGCTTGGCAGGGTCGGGAAACACCATATATTTT
TRBV20-1	NA	TRBJ1-2	NA	CSATRGRDGYTF	TGCAGTGCCACCCGGGGCAGGGATGGCTACACCTTC